This T cell receptor beta chain originates from a study of cytomegalovirus exposure and HLA in healthy donors. Study-level points and caveats: It was only CMV serostatus that was available as immune exposure information. Presence/absence results assume similar sequencing depth per donor, which may not hold. Later analysis identified 16,000 or so TCR beta sequences associated with HLA alleles, using a false discovery rate threshold of 0.05.

This clone occurred once. Antigen specificity is unknown. It was with 60 Vbeta and 13 Jbeta primers that the PCR ran. Repertoires were generated with immunoSEQ multiplex PCR, while TCRdb's copy carries only in-frame clones and drops some. The sample yields 100,000 to 150,000 clones, about four fifths seen once. From germline, CDR1 is PRHDT and CDR2 FYEKMQ (reference sequence). V was cut by 4 bases and J by 5 bases, with 12 bases left in between. The CDR3 consists of 14 residues. Nominally healthy donors were sampled, though unrecorded immune exposures were likely. This rearrangement joins TRBV13 to TRBJ2-1, with TRBD2 as a possible D gene (5 bases). Sequenced input: PBMCs. This receptor was taken from a woman in her thirties or forties in good health and CMV-seropositive. The CDR3 here is CASSYRSGDNEQFF. Here the CDR3 DNA reads TGTGCCAGCAGCTACAGAAGCGGAGACAATGAGCAGTTCTTC.